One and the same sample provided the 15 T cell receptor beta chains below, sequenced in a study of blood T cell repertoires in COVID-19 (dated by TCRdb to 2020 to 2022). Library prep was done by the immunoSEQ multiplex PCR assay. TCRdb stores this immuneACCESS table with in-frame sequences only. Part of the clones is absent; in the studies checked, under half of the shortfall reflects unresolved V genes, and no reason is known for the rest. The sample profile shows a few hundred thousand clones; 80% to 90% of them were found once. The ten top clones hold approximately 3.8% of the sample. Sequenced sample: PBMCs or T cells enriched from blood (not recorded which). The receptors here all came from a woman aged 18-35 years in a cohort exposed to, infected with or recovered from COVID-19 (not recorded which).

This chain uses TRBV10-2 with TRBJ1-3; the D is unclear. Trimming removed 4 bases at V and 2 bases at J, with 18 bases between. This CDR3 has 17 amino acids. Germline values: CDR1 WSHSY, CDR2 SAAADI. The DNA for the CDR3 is TGCGCCAGCAGTGGGTCGGGCAGTATTAACCCTGGAAACACCATATATTTT. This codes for CASSGSGSINPGNTIYF.

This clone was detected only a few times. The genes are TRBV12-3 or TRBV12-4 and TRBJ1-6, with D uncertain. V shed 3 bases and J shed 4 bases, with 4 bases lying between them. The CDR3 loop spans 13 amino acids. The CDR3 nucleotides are TGTGCCAGCAGTTTCGGTTATAATTCACCCCTCCACTTT. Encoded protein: CASSFGYNSPLHF.

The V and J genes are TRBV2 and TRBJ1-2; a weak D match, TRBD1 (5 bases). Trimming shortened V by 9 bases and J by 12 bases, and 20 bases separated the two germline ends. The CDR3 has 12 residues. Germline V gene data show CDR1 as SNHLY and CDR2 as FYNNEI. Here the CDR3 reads CASRGVNGYDTF. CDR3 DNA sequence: TGTGCCAGTCGGGGGGTAAATGGCTACGACACCTTC.

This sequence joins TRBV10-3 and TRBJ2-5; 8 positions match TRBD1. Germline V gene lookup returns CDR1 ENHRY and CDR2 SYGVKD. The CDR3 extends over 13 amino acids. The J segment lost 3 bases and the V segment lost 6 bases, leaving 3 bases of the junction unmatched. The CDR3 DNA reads TGTGCCATCAGAGACAGGGGCAAAGAGACCCAGTACTTC. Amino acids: CAIRDRGKETQYF.

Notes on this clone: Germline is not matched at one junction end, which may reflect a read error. Here the CDR3 reads CASSPAGGSTHTQYF. The CDR3 DNA reads TGTGCCAGCAGTCCCGCGGGGGGAAGCACACATACGCAGTATTTT. The V call is TRBV7-7, the J call TRBJ2-3, with TRBD2 identical over 8 bases. Germline V gene data show CDR1 as SSHAT and CDR2 as FNYEAQ (reference sequence). The CDR3 consists of 15 residues. The full variable domain, with the rest looked up from reference TRBV7-7 and TRBJ2-3, is GAGVSQSPRYKVTKRGQDVTLRCDPISSHATLYWYQQALGQGPEFLTYFNYEAQPDKSGLPSDRFSAERPEGSISTLTIQRTEQRDSAMYRCASSPAGGSTHTQYFGPGTRLTVL.

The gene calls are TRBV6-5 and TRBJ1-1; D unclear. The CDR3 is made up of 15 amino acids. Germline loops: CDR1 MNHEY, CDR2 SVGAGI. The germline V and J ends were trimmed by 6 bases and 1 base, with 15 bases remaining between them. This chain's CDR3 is CASSRPTDRNTEAFF. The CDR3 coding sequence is TGTGCCAGCAGCCGCCCTACAGACCGGAACACTGAAGCTTTCTTT.

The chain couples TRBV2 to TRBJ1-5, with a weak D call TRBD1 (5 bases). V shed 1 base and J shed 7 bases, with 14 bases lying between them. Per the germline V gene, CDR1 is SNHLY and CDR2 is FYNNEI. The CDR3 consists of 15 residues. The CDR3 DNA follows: TGTGCCAGCAGTGAAGGGACGGGGGGGTACCAGCCCCAGCATTTT. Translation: CASSEGTGGYQPQHF.

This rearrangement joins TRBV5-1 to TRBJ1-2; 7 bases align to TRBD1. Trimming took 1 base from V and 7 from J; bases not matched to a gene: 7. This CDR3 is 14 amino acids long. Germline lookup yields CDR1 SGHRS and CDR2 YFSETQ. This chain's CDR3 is CASSLNRDRRGYTF. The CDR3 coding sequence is TGCGCCAGCAGCTTGAACCGGGACAGACGTGGCTACACCTTC.

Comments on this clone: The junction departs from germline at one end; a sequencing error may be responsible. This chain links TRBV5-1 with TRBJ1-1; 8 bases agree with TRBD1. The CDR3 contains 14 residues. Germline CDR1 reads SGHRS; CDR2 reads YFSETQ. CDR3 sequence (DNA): TGCGCCAACAGCATCTCCCAGGGGGCCACTGAAGCTTTCTTT. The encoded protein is CANSISQGATEAFF.

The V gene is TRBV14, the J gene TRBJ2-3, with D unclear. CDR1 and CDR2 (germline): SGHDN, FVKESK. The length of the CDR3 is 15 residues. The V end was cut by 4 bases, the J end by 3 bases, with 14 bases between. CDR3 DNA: TGTGCCAGCAGCCCCAGGATTGATCCAACAGATACGCAGTATTTT. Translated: CASSPRIDPTDTQYF.

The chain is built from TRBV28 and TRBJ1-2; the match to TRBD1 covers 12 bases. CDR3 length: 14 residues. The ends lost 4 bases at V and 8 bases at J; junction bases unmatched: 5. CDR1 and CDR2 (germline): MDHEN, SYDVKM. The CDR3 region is CASSSGQGAKGYTF. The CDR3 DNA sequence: TGTGCCAGCAGTTCGGGACAGGGGGCCAAGGGCTACACCTTC.

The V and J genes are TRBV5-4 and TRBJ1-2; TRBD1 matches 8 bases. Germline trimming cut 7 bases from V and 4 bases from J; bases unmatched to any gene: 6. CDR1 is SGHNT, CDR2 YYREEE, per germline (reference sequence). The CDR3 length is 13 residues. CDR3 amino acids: CASYNTGGYGYTF. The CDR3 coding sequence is TGTGCCAGCTATAATACAGGGGGCTATGGCTACACCTTC.

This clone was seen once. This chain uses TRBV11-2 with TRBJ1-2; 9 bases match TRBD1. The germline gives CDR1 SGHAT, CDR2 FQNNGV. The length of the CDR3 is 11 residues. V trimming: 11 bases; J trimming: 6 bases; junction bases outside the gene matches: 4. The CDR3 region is CAFGTGNGYTF. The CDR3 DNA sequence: TGTGCCTTTGGGACAGGGAATGGCTACACCTTC.

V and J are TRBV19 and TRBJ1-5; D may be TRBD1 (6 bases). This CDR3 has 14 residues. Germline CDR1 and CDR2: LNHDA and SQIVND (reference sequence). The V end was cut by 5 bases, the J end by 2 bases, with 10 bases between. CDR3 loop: CASSQQGRNQPQHF. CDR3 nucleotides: TGTGCCAGTAGTCAACAGGGTCGCAATCAGCCCCAGCATTTT.

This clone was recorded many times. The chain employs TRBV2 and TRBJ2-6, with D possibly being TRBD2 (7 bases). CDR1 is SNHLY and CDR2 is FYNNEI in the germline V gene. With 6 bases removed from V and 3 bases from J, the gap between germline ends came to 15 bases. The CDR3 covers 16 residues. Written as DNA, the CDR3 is TGTGCCAGCAGCCCTGGGGGGGGCGGTGGGGCCAACGTCCTGACTTTC. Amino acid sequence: CASSPGGGGGANVLTF.